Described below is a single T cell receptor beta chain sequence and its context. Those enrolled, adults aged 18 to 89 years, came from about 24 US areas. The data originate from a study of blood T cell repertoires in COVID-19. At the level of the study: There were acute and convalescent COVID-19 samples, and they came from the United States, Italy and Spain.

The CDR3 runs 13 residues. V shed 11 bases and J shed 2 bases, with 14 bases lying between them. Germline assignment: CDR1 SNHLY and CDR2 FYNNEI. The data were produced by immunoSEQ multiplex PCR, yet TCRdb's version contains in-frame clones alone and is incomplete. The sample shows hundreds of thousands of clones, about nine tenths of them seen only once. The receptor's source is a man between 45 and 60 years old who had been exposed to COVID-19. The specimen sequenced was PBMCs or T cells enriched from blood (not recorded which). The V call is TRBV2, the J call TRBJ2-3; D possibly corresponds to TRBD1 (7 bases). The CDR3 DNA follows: TGTGCCGGGGGGACAGAGACCACAGATACGCAGTATTTT. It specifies CAGGTETTDTQYF.